The 32 T cell receptor beta chains below come from one sample, sequenced in a study of cytomegalovirus exposure and HLA in healthy donors. Only in-frame clones appear in the TCRdb table, and some are missing; sequencing was by immunoSEQ multiplex PCR. This table has more than 140,000 clones, roughly 91% appearing once. The sample was PBMCs. The receptors originated from a woman aged 18-30 years in good health and CMV-seropositive.

This chain connects TRBV13 to TRBJ2-1, with 8 bases identical to TRBD2. V dropped 4 bases and J dropped 5; count of bases not matched to a gene: 7. Germline CDR1 reads PRHDT; CDR2 reads FYEKMQ (reference sequence). The CDR3 is 15 residues long. CDR3 residues: CASSSRGLVHNEQFF. The CDR3, as DNA: TGTGCCAGCAGCTCGCGGGGACTAGTCCACAATGAGCAGTTCTTC.

This clone occurred once. The chain joins TRBV7-6 to TRBJ1-3, with a tentative D call TRBD1 (6 bases). Trimming took 4 bases from V and 2 from J, leaving 12 bases between them. There are 15 residues in the CDR3. Germline V lookup: CDR1 SGHVS, CDR2 FNYEAQ. This CDR3 reads CASSSTQGPGNTIYF. The CDR3 DNA reads as TGTGCCAGCAGCTCAACACAGGGTCCTGGAAACACCATATATTTT.

This chain connects TRBV5-1 to TRBJ2-1; 11 nucleotides match TRBD2. CDR1 SGHRS and CDR2 YFSETQ come from the germline V gene. This CDR3 has 16 residues. Losses at the gene ends were 0 bases for V and 4 bases for J; bases not matched to a gene: 3. The CDR3 region has the DNA TGCGCCAGCAGCTTGGAACCTAGCGGGGGGTACAATGAGCAGTTCTTC. The encoded protein is CASSLEPSGGYNEQFF.

The chain employs TRBV30 and TRBJ1-5, with D tentatively TRBD1 (5 bases). Germline loops: CDR1 GTSNPN, CDR2 SVGIG (reference sequence). There are 13 residues in the CDR3. V was shortened by 5 bases and J by 2 bases, with 10 bases between the two germline ends. The CDR3 loop is CAWRGRGNQPQHF. The CDR3 DNA is TGTGCCTGGCGGGGGAGAGGCAATCAGCCCCAGCATTTT.

The chain is built from TRBV13 and TRBJ2-5, with TRBD2 as a possible D gene (6 bases). The CDR3 is 15 amino acids. Trimming took off 3 bases at V and 6 bases at J, with 17 bases between the two ends. Germline V gene data show CDR1 as PRHDT and CDR2 as FYEKMQ (reference sequence). As DNA, the CDR3 is TGTGCCAGCAGCTTTAAAGCGCTGGGCGGGAAGACCCAGTACTTC. It codes for CASSFKALGGKTQYF.

The V and J genes are TRBV28 and TRBJ2-7, with D maybe TRBD2 (5 bases). The CDR3 is made up of 15 amino acids. Germline V lookup: CDR1 MDHEN, CDR2 SYDVKM. V was shortened by 6 bases and J by 2 bases, with 17 bases between the two germline ends. The CDR3: CASRRIGITPYEQYF. The CDR3 coding sequence is TGTGCCAGCAGGCGGATCGGGATCACCCCCTACGAGCAGTACTTC.

The V call is TRBV29-1, the J call TRBJ2-3, with 13 bases lining up with TRBD2. J lost 0 bases, V lost 7 bases, and 16 bases had no gene match. Looked up from germline, CDR1 is SQVTM and CDR2 is ANQGSEA. The CDR3 is 19 amino acids. The CDR3 DNA follows: TGCAGCGAGGCAGGGACTAGCGGGAATCTTTACCAAAGCACAGATACGCAGTATTTT. Its translation: CSEAGTSGNLYQSTDTQYF.

Points on this clone: Other DNA sequences in this specimen translate into the identical CDR3. V usage is TRBV11-3 and J usage is TRBJ2-7; 9 bases agree with TRBD2. Per the germline V gene, CDR1 is SGHNT and CDR2 is YENEEA. Trimming took 3 bases from V and 4 from J; bases not matched to a gene: 7. The CDR3 extends over 15 amino acids. Written as DNA, the CDR3 is TGTGCCAGCAGCTTGGGACTAGCTGGAGGGTACGAGCAGTACTTC. Translating it yields CASSLGLAGGYEQYF.

The chain carries TRBV7-9 and TRBJ2-7, with a weak D call TRBD1 (6 bases). The length of the CDR3 is 16 residues. Trimming removed 4 bases from V and 3 bases from J, with 19 bases in between. CDR1 and CDR2 (germline): SEHNR, FQNEAQ (reference sequence). The CDR3 loop is CASSSLLGGSFYEQYF. Here the CDR3 DNA reads TGTGCCAGCAGCTCCCTCCTAGGGGGAAGCTTCTACGAGCAGTACTTC.

This rearrangement joins TRBV5-1 to TRBJ2-1; 13 bases align to TRBD2. The ends lost 5 bases at V and 8 bases at J; junction bases unmatched: 10. This CDR3 contains 16 residues. The germline gives CDR1 SGHRS, CDR2 YFSETQ. CDR3 protein: CASSPPGTSGIDEQFF. CDR3 coding DNA: TGCGCCAGCAGTCCCCCCGGGACTAGCGGGATTGATGAGCAGTTCTTC.

The V call is TRBV28, the J call TRBJ2-2, with D uncertain. Per germline, CDR1 MDHEN and CDR2 SYDVKM. The length of the CDR3 is 15 residues. The germline V and J ends were trimmed by 7 bases and 0 bases, with 12 bases remaining between them. CDR3 sequence (DNA): TGTGCCAGCAACCCCGCCCGGGCGAACACCGGGGAGCTGTTTTTT. Its translation: CASNPARANTGELFF.

The J gene is TRBJ1-3, the V gene TRBV30, with a weak D call TRBD1 (6 bases). V gave up 2 bases and J gave up 3 bases, with 8 bases separating them. The CDR3 runs 13 residues. Germline loops: CDR1 GTSNPN, CDR2 SVGIG (reference sequence). CDR3 coding DNA: TGTGCCTGGAGTAGGGGGTTTGGAAACACCATATATTTT. This translates into CAWSRGFGNTIYF.

The CDR3 region is CASSVRSYNEQFF. DNA for the CDR3: TGCGCCAGCAGTGTGCGCTCCTACAATGAGCAGTTCTTC. The V call is TRBV10-1, the J call TRBJ2-1; D remains ambiguous. There are 13 residues in the CDR3. Germline lookup yields CDR1 WNHNN and CDR2 SYGVQD (reference sequence). V lost 4 bases and J 0 bases, leaving 4 bases between the germline ends.

The chain joins TRBV6-5 to TRBJ2-3, with D hard to call. The germline V gene encodes CDR1 MNHEY and CDR2 SVGAGI. This CDR3 comprises 13 residues. V was shortened by 6 bases and J by 5 bases, with 12 bases between the two germline ends. CDR3 sequence: CASRTQQRDTQYF. The CDR3 nucleotides read TGTGCCAGCAGAACCCAACAGAGAGATACGCAGTATTTT.

J is TRBJ2-7 and V is TRBV11-2, with a weak D call TRBD1 (6 bases). V lost 1 base and J 3 bases, leaving 13 bases between the germline ends. Germline assignment: CDR1 SGHAT and CDR2 FQNNGV. The CDR3 sequence is 15 residues long. CDR3 sequence reads: CASSLGVQQGYEQYF. CDR3 sequence (DNA): TGTGCCAGCAGCTTAGGAGTGCAACAGGGCTACGAGCAGTACTTC.

The chain couples TRBV28 to TRBJ1-5; 7 positions agree with TRBD1. CDR3 length equals 16 residues. V lost 6 bases to trimming and J lost 4 bases; unmatched junction nucleotides: 12. Germline assignment: CDR1 MDHEN and CDR2 SYDVKM. CDR3 amino acids: CASRPPPGQFNQPQHF. The CDR3 DNA is TGTGCCAGCAGACCCCCTCCGGGACAGTTTAATCAGCCCCAGCATTTT. Full variable domain (remainder filled in from reference TRBV28 and TRBJ1-5): DVKVTQSSRYLVKRTGEKVFLECVQDMDHENMFWYRQDPGLGLRLIYFSYDVKMKEKGDIPEGYSVSREKKERFSLILESASTNQTSMYLCASRPPPGQFNQPQHFGDGTRLSIL.

V usage is TRBV29-1 and J usage is TRBJ1-1; TRBD1 might be the D (5 bases). Germline V gene sequence: CDR1 SQVTM, CDR2 ANQGSEA. This CDR3 spans 15 amino acids. V lost 6 bases and J 0 bases, leaving 17 bases between the germline ends. As DNA, the CDR3 is TGCAGCGTCGATGGGCGGGGCGGATTGAACACTGAAGCTTTCTTT. It codes for CSVDGRGGLNTEAFF.

The chain uses TRBV5-1 and TRBJ2-7; no firm D call. V lost 5 bases, J lost 3 bases, and 12 bases lay in between. The CDR3 sequence is 13 residues long. The germline CDR1 and CDR2 sequences are SGHRS and YFSETQ. The CDR3 region has the DNA TGCGCCAGCAGTTCCAACGGCGGCTACGAGCAGTACTTC. Protein sequence: CASSSNGGYEQYF.

About this clone: An end of the junction does not agree with germline; a read error may underlie this. J is TRBJ1-1 and V is TRBV5-4; D is possibly TRBD1 (6 bases). Germline V CDR1 and CDR2: SGHNT, YYREEE (reference sequence). This CDR3 spans 14 amino acids. The CDR3 here is CASTLDSMNTEAFF. Written as DNA, the CDR3 is TGTGCCAGCACCTTGGACAGCATGAACACTGAAGCTTTCTTT.

The chain joins TRBV13 to TRBJ2-7; 9 bases match TRBD1. Germline loops: CDR1 PRHDT, CDR2 FYEKMQ (reference sequence). V lost 4 bases, J lost 4 bases, and 5 bases stayed unmatched. This CDR3 comprises 14 residues. The CDR3 DNA reads as TGTGCCAGCAGCTGGGGGGACAGGGTGTACGAGCAGTACTTC. Protein product: CASSWGDRVYEQYF.

This sequence joins TRBV15 and TRBJ1-5; D is possibly TRBD1 (5 bases). V lost 0 bases and J lost 6, with 12 bases in between. The CDR3 has 15 amino acids. From germline, CDR1 is LNHNV and CDR2 YYDKDF (reference sequence). CDR3 in amino acids: CATSRDGREVQPQHF. CDR3 bases: TGTGCCACCAGCAGAGACGGCAGGGAGGTTCAGCCCCAGCATTTT.

The chain joins TRBV5-1 to TRBJ2-1, with D perhaps TRBD2 (5 bases). V shed 4 bases and J shed 6 bases, with 20 bases lying between them. This CDR3 has 16 amino acids. Germline V lookup: CDR1 SGHRS, CDR2 YFSETQ. CDR3 in amino acids: CASSLDLALKGNEQFF. CDR3 nucleotide sequence: TGCGCCAGCAGCCTCGATCTAGCACTTAAAGGCAATGAGCAGTTCTTC.

This clone has a single count. The rearrangement joins TRBV2 to TRBJ2-3; TRBD1 is a possible D gene (6 bases). CDR1 is SNHLY and CDR2 is FYNNEI in the germline V gene. The CDR3 has 14 amino acids. Trimming removed 5 bases at V and 0 bases at J, with 9 bases between. Written as DNA, the CDR3 is TGTGCCAGCAGTTCAGGGACAAGCACAGATACGCAGTATTTT. Its translation: CASSSGTSTDTQYF.

V is TRBV5-4 and J is TRBJ1-1, with D possibly matching TRBD1 (5 bases). Per the germline V gene, CDR1 is SGHNT and CDR2 is YYREEE (reference sequence). Trimming pared 4 bases from V and 4 bases from J, leaving 14 bases between. This CDR3 has 14 amino acids. The CDR3 spells CASSHQGIGTEAFF. The CDR3 nucleotides read TGTGCCAGCAGCCACCAGGGTATAGGCACTGAAGCTTTCTTT.

V gene TRBV11-3 combines with J gene TRBJ2-7, with a possible D match to TRBD1 (5 bases). CDR1 and CDR2 from the germline V gene are SGHNT and YENEEA. This CDR3 has 14 residues. V dropped 9 bases and J dropped 0 bases, with 15 bases sitting between them. The CDR3 bases are TGTGCCAGATCCCAGGGTAGAAGCTCCTACGAGCAGTACTTC. Protein: CARSQGRSSYEQYF. Using reference TRBV11-3 and TRBJ2-7 for the parts outside the CDR3, the full variable domain is EAGVVQSPRYKIIEKKQPVAFWCNPISGHNTLYWYLQNLGQGPELLIRYENEEAVDDSQLPKDRFSAERLKGVDSTLKIQPAELGDSAVYLCARSQGRSSYEQYFGPGTRLTVT.

V and J are TRBV30 and TRBJ1-6, with 8 bases lining up with TRBD1. V lost 3 bases to trimming and J lost 14 bases; unmatched junction nucleotides: 9. Per germline, CDR1 GTSNPN and CDR2 SVGIG (reference sequence). The CDR3 extends over 13 amino acids. CDR3 sequence: CAWRAGQGGSLHF. The CDR3 region has the DNA TGTGCCTGGAGGGCCGGACAGGGTGGGTCCCTCCACTTT.

The chain is built from TRBV16 and TRBJ1-2; D is undetermined. Per germline, CDR1 KGHSY and CDR2 FQNENV. V lost 6 bases and J lost 6, with 14 bases in between. This CDR3 region has 13 residues. CDR3 nucleotides: TGTGCCAGCAGTATATTAGCTGGAGATGGCTACACCTTC. Amino acids: CASSILAGDGYTF.

The gene calls are TRBV14 and TRBJ2-2; 10 bases fit TRBD2. This CDR3 spans 17 amino acids. V shed 4 bases and J 4 bases; nucleotides not matched to a gene: 9. The germline CDR1 and CDR2 sequences are SGHDN and FVKESK. In nucleotides, the CDR3 is TGTGCCAGCAGCCGGACTAGCGGTATGGTCGGCACCGGGGAGCTGTTTTTT. Protein sequence: CASSRTSGMVGTGELFF.

The J gene is TRBJ2-1, the V gene TRBV6-6; the match to TRBD2 covers 8 bases. CDR1 is MNHNY, CDR2 SVGAGI, per germline (reference sequence). The V segment lost 2 bases and the J segment 4 bases; nucleotides outside the gene matches: 7. The CDR3 consists of 16 residues. The CDR3 is CASSYPMLAGYNEQFF. CDR3 bases: TGTGCCAGCAGTTACCCTATGCTAGCGGGTTACAATGAGCAGTTCTTC.

The genes are TRBV11-1 and TRBJ2-7; 9 bases are a match to TRBD1. In germline, CDR1 is SGHAT, CDR2 FQDESV (reference sequence). V trimming: 7 bases; J trimming: 0 bases; junction bases outside the gene matches: 7. There are 15 residues in the CDR3. In DNA form, the CDR3 reads TGTGCCAGCATGGATCCGGGACAGGGCTCCTACGAGCAGTACTTC. Amino acids: CASMDPGQGSYEQYF. The whole variable domain, filled in from reference TRBV11-1 and TRBJ2-7, reads EAEVAQSPRYKITEKSQAVAFWCDPISGHATLYWYRQILGQGPELLVQFQDESVVDDSQLPKDRFSAERLKGVDSTLKIQPAELGDSAMYLCASMDPGQGSYEQYFGPGTRLTVT.

This chain uses TRBV5-1 with TRBJ2-2; 8 positions agree with TRBD2. CDR3 size: 15 residues. J gave up 1 base and V 3 bases, and 2 bases lay outside the gene matches. The germline gives CDR1 SGHRS, CDR2 YFSETQ. As DNA, the CDR3 is TGCGCCAGCAGCTATGGGACTAGGAACACCGGGGAGCTGTTTTTT. Translating it yields CASSYGTRNTGELFF.

The chain links TRBV5-1 to TRBJ2-1; the match to TRBD2 covers 12 bases. The CDR3 totals 15 residues. J gave up 4 bases and V 4 bases, and 3 bases lay outside the gene matches. Germline-derived CDR1 and CDR2 are SGHRS and YFSETQ. CDR3 bases: TGCGCCAGCAGCCCTAGCGGGAGGGAGTACAATGAGCAGTTCTTC. It is translated as CASSPSGREYNEQFF.